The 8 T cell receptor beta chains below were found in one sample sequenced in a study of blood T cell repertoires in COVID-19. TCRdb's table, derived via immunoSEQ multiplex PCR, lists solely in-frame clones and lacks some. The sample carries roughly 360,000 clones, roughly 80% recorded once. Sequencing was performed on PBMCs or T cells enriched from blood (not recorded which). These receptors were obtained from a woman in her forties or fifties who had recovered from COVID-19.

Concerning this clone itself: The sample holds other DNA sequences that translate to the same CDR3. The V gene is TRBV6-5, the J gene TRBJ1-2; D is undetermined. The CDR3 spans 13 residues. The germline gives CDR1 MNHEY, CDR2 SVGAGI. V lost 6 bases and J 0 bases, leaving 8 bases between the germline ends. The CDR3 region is CASRISANYGYTF. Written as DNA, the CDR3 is TGTGCCAGCAGGATCAGCGCTAACTATGGCTACACCTTC.

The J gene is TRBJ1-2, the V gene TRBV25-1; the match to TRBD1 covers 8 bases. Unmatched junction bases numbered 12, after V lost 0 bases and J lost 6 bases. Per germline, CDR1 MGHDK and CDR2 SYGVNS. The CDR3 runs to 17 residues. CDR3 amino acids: CASSEYSVITGGDGYTF. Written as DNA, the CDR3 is TGTGCCAGCAGTGAATATAGCGTAATAACAGGGGGAGATGGCTACACCTTC.

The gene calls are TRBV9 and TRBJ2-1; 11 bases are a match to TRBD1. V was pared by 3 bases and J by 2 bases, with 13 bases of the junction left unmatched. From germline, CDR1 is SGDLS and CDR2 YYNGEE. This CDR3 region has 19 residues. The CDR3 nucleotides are TGTGCCAGCAGCGCACAAAACAAAAAGGGACAGGGGGCCTACAATGAGCAGTTCTTC. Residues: CASSAQNKKGQGAYNEQFF.

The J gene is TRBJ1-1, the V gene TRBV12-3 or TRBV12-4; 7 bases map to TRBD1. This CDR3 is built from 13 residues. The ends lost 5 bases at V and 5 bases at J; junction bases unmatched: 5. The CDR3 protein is CASSRQGGTEAFF. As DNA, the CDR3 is TGTGCCAGCAGTAGACAGGGCGGAACTGAAGCTTTCTTT.

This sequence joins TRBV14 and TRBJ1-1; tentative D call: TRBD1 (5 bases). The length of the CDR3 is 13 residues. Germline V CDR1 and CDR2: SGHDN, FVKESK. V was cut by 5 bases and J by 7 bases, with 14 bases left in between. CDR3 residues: CASSRTRVGEAFF. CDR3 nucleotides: TGTGCCAGCAGCAGGACCAGGGTTGGTGAAGCTTTCTTT. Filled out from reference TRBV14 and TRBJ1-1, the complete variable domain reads EAGVTQFPSHSVIEKGQTVTLRCDPISGHDNLYWYRRVMGKEIKFLLHFVKESKQDESGMPNNRFLAERTGGTYSTLKVQPAELEDSGVYFCASSRTRVGEAFFGQGTRLTVV.

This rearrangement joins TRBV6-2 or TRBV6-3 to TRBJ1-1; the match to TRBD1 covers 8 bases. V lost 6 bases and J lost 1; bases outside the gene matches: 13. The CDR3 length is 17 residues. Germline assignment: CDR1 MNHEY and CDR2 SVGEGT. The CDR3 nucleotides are TGTGCCAGCAGCCGCCCGCGGCAGGGGGCATGGAACACTGAAGCTTTCTTT. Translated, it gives CASSRPRQGAWNTEAFF.

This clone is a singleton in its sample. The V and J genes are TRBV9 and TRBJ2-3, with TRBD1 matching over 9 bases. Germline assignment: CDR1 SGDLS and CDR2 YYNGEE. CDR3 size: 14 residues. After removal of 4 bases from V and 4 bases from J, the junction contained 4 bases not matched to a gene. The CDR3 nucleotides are TGTGCCAGCAGCCCGCGGACAGGGGCAGATACGCAGTATTTT. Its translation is CASSPRTGADTQYF.

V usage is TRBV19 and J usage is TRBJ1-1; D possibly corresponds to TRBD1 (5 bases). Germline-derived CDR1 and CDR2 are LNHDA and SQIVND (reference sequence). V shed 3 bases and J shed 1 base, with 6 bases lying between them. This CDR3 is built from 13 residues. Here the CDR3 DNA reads TGTGCCAGTAGTATCCAGGGGAACACTGAAGCTTTCTTT. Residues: CASSIQGNTEAFF.